Below are 9 T cell receptor beta chains sequenced from a single sample in a study of beta chain features in type 1 diabetes. Their cognate antigens are unknown. Study-level points and caveats: Shorter TCRB CDR3s, moderately but significantly so, were found in Type 1 diabetes patients in all four CD4+ subsets.

All of the isolated RNA was reverse transcribed, so expressed TCRB transcripts were sequenced. Profiled with immunoSEQ multiplex PCR; TCRdb holds only in-frame clones, not every one. The sample lists about 300,000 clones, approximately 15% occurring once. The source material was naive CD4+ T cells from blood. The receptor set was obtained from a woman under 30 with type 1 diabetes.

This clone was seen only a few times. The chain joins TRBV18 to TRBJ1-2, with TRBD1 matching over 8 bases. The CDR3 totals 15 residues. Per germline, CDR1 KGHSH and CDR2 LQKENI. The V segment lost 6 bases and the J segment 0 bases; nucleotides outside the gene matches: 6. The CDR3 nucleotides are TGTGCCAGCTCGCTACGGGACAGGACTAACTATGGCTACACCTTC. Amino acid sequence: CASSLRDRTNYGYTF. Filled out from reference TRBV18 and TRBJ1-2, the complete variable domain reads NAGVMQNPRHLVRRRGQEARLRCSPMKGHSHVYWYRQLPEEGLKFMVYLQKENIIDESGMPKERFSAEFPKEGPSILRIQQVVRGDSAAYFCASSLRDRTNYGYTFGSGTRLTVV.

This clone was observed a handful of times. This chain uses TRBV30 with TRBJ2-1; 8 nucleotides line up with TRBD2. Germline V lookup: CDR1 GTSNPN, CDR2 SVGIG (reference sequence). V was clipped by 2 bases and J by 5 bases; unmatched bases: 2. The CDR3 extends over 13 amino acids. CDR3 coding DNA: TGTGCCTGGAGTATAGCGGGGAACAATGAGCAGTTCTTC. Residues: CAWSIAGNNEQFF.

This chain connects TRBV27 to TRBJ2-5, with D hard to call. V dropped 6 bases and J dropped 4 bases, with 21 bases sitting between them. Germline CDR1 and CDR2: MNHEY and SMNVEV (reference sequence). The CDR3 is made up of 16 amino acids. CDR3 protein: CASSQKALPLGETQYF. The CDR3 nucleotides are TGTGCCAGCAGCCAAAAAGCGCTCCCCCTGGGAGAGACCCAGTACTTC.

This clone was counted only a few times. The J gene is TRBJ2-1, the V gene TRBV9, with 11 bases fitting TRBD2. The CDR3 length is 15 residues. V lost 3 bases and J lost 3; bases outside the gene matches: 2. The germline gives CDR1 SGDLS, CDR2 YYNGEE. The CDR3 reads CASSAGTSGYNEQFF. The CDR3 DNA is TGTGCCAGCAGCGCCGGGACTAGCGGCTACAATGAGCAGTTCTTC.

V and J are TRBV19 and TRBJ2-3, with 8 bases that match TRBD1. The V gene end was trimmed by 8 bases and the J gene end by 3 bases; junction bases not matched to a gene: 13. The CDR3 spans 16 residues. Per germline, CDR1 LNHDA and CDR2 SQIVND (reference sequence). CDR3 sequence reads: CASGKRATGETDTQYF. In DNA form, the CDR3 reads TGTGCCAGTGGCAAACGCGCGACAGGGGAGACAGATACGCAGTATTTT.

V usage is TRBV7-9 and J usage is TRBJ2-7; the match to TRBD2 covers 7 bases. Germline assignment: CDR1 SEHNR and CDR2 FQNEAQ (reference sequence). The CDR3 is 14 amino acids. With V trimmed by 5 bases and J by 3 bases, 7 bases remained unmatched. As DNA, the CDR3 is TGTGCCAGCAGCCTTGGACTAGTCTACTACGAGCAGTACTTC. This codes for CASSLGLVYYEQYF. The full variable domain, rest sourced from reference TRBV7-9 and TRBJ2-7, is DTGVSQNPRHKITKRGQNVTFRCDPISEHNRLYWYRQTLGQGPEFLTYFQNEAQLEKSRLLSDRFSAERPKGSFSTLEIQRTEQGDSAMYLCASSLGLVYYEQYFGPGTRLTVT.

This clone was seen a few times. The chain recombines TRBV27 with TRBJ2-1; 13 bases agree with TRBD2. After removal of 3 bases from V and 7 bases from J, the junction contained 3 bases not matched to a gene. The germline CDR1 and CDR2 sequences are MNHEY and SMNVEV (reference sequence). CDR3 size: 15 residues. The CDR3 DNA reads as TGTGCCAGCAGTTTTAGGGGACTAGCGGGGAATGAGCAGTTCTTC. This sequence encodes CASSFRGLAGNEQFF.

V usage is TRBV4-3 and J usage is TRBJ1-2; D perhaps matches TRBD1 (5 bases). The CDR3 sequence is 18 residues long. CDR1 LGHNA and CDR2 YSLEER come from the germline V gene. Deletions cut 0 bases from V and 7 bases from J, with 24 bases between. CDR3: CASSQDLPGRIGRAGYTF. The CDR3 DNA reads as TGCGCCAGCAGCCAAGATTTGCCAGGGAGGATAGGTAGAGCTGGCTACACCTTC.

J is TRBJ2-5 and V is TRBV20-1, with D tentatively TRBD2 (6 bases). Per germline, CDR1 DFQATT and CDR2 SNEGSKA (reference sequence). This CDR3 region has 11 residues. The CDR3: CASGPQETQYF. As DNA, the CDR3 is TGCGCAAGCGGGCCCCAAGAGACCCAGTACTTC.